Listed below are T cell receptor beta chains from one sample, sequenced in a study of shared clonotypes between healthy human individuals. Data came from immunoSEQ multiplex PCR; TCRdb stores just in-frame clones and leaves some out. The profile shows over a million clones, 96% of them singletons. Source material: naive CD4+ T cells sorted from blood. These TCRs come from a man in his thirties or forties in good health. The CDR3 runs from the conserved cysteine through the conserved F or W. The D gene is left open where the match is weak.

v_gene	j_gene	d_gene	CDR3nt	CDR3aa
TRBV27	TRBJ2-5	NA	TGTGCCAGCGCCGGACAGCCCCAAGAGACCCAGTACTTC	CASAGQPQETQYF
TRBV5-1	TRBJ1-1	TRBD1	TGCGCCAGCAGCATCGACCGGGACAGGGCCACTGAAGCTTTCTTT	CASSIDRDRATEAFF
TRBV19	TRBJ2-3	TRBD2	TGTGCCAGTAGGACTAGCGGGGGGCAGCCCCAGTATTTT	CASRTSGGQPQYF
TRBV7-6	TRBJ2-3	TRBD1	TGTGCCAGCAGCTTAGAGGGACAGCTGGATTACACAGATACGCAGTATTTT	CASSLEGQLDYTDTQYF
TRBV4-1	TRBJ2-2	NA	TGCGCCAGCAGCCAAGCTTATCTTTTAGGGGGAAACACCGGGGAGCTGTTTTTT	CASSQAYLLGGNTGELFF
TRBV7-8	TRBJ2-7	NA	TGTGCCAGCAGCTTCAGAACGACGGGCGAGAACTCAATCTTC	CASSFRTTGENSIF
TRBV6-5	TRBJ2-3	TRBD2	TGTGCCAGCAGTTACGAGCGGGAGGGCCGGCATACGCAGTATTTT	CASSYEREGRHTQYF
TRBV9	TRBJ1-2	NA	TGTGCCAGCAGCCCGAAACCTGTACAGGGTAACTATGGCTACACCTTC	CASSPKPVQGNYGYTF
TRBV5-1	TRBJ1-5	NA	TGCGCCAGCAGCCCCCATCCGGGGGGCAGCTTACAGAATCAGCCCCAGCATTTT	CASSPHPGGSLQNQPQHF
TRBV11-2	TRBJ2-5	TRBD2	TGTGCCAGCAGTCCCCCCGGGGGGCTAGCGGGAGTTGAGACCCAGTACTTC	CASSPPGGLAGVETQYF
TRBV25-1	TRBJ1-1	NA	TGTGCCAGCAGAGACCAGGGGCGATTCGGGAACACTGAAGCTTTCTTT	CASRDQGRFGNTEAFF
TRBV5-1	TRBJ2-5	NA	TGCGCCAGCAGCTCGTTACTCGGGACGGTCCAAGAGACCCAGTACTTC	CASSSLLGTVQETQYF
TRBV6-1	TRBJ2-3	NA	TGTGCCAGCAGTGTGTTAGGGCCGAGGGCCACAGATACGCAGTATTTT	CASSVLGPRATDTQYF
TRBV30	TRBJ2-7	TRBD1	TGTGCCTGGAGTGTACGGGACAGGGTACGACAGGAGTTGTACGAGCAGTACTTC	CAWSVRDRVRQELYEQYF
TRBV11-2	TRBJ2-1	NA	TGTGCCAGCAGCCGCGGATACAATGAGCAGTTCTTC	CASSRGYNEQFF
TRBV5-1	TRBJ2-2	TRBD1	TGCGCCAGCAGCTTGGTAGCAGGGGGTTCCGGGGAGCTGTTTTTT	CASSLVAGGSGELFF